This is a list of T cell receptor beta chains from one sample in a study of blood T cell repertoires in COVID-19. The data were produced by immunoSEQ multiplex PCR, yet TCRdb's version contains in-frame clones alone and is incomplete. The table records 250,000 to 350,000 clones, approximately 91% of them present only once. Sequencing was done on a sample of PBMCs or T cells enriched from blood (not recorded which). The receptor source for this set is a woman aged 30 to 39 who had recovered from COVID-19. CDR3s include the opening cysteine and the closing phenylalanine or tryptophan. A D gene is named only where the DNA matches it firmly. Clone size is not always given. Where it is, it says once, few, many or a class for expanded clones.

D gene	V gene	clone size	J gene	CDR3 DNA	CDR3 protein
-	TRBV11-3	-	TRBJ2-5	TGTGCCAGCAGCTTGGCGGCGCAAGAGACCCAGTACTTC	CASSLAAQETQYF
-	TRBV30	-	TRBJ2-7	TGTGCCTGGAGGCAAAGGAGTGGGGAGGCAATTGAGCAGTACTTC	CAWRQRSGEAIEQYF
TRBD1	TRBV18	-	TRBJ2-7	TGTGCCAGCTCACCCGAGGGACAGGGCAGTACGCAGTACTTC	CASSPEGQGSTQYF
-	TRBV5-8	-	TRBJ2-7	TGTGCCAGCAGCTTGGTGACAGGTTTGCGGGGGGAGCAGTACTTC	CASSLVTGLRGEQYF
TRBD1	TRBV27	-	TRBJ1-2	TGTGCCAGCTCCCCTAGGGCAGGGGGCGACGGCTACACCTTC	CASSPRAGGDGYTF
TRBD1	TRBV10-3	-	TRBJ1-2	TGTGCCATCAGTGACTCCGGGACAGTCTATGGCTACACCTTC	CAISDSGTVYGYTF
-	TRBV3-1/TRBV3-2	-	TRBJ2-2	TGTGCCAGCAGCCCCCTCGGGGGCAGGGGGGCCGGGGAGCTGTTTTTT	CASSPLGGRGAGELFF
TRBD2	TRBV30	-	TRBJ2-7	TGTGCCTGGGGAGCGGGGGGGCACACCTACGAGCAGTACTTC	CAWGAGGHTYEQYF
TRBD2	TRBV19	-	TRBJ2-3	TGTGCCAGTAGTATCCCAGCGGGGGGGAGCACAGATACGCAGTATTTT	CASSIPAGGSTDTQYF
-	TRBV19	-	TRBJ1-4	TGTGCCAGTAGTCCCACAGGGAAAGATGAAAAACTGTTTTTT	CASSPTGKDEKLFF
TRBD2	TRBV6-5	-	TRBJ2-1	TGTGCCAGCAGCATTAGCGGGGGACCCTACATTGAGCAGTTCTTC	CASSISGGPYIEQFF
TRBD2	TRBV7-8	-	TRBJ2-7	TGTGCCAGCAGCTTTCTTCTAGCGGGAGGGGACGAGCAGTACTTC	CASSFLLAGGDEQYF
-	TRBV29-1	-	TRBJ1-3	TGCAGCGGAGAAAGCTCTGGAAACACCATATATTTT	CSGESSGNTIYF
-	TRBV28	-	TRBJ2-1	TGTGCCAGCGACAGGAGCAACAATGAGCAGTTCTTC	CASDRSNNEQFF
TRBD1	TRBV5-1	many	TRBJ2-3	TGCGCCAGCAGCGGGGGACAGGTGAATACAGATACGCAGTATTTT	CASSGGQVNTDTQYF
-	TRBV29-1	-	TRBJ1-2	TGCAGCGTTGAAGTTTTTGTGGCGGGAACCTATGGCTACACCTTC	CSVEVFVAGTYGYTF
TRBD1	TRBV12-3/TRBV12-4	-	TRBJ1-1	TGTGCCAGCAGCGCCTGGACAGGGATTGTTTTCTTT	CASSAWTGIVFF
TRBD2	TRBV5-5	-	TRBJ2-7	TGTGCCAGCAGCTTGGGGACTAGCGGCCGCTACGAGCAGTACTTC	CASSLGTSGRYEQYF
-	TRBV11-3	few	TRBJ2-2	TGTGCCAGCAGCTTATCCCAGTCCGGGGAGCTGTTTTTT	CASSLSQSGELFF
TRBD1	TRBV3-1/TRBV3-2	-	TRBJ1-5	TGTGCCAGCAGCCAAGAGGGACAGGGGGCCAGCAATCAGCCCCAGCATTTT	CASSQEGQGASNQPQHF
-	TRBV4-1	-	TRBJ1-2	TGCGCCAGCAGCCACAAAGAGCGGGAAGTCTATGGCTACACCTTC	CASSHKEREVYGYTF
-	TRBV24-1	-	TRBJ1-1	TGTGCCACCAGGGCTCGGGGGGAGCTGAACACTGAAGCTTTCTTT	CATRARGELNTEAFF
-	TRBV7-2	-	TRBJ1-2	TGTGCCAGCAGCACTGGGATACAGGACTATGGCTACACCTTC	CASSTGIQDYGYTF